Presented here are 5 T cell receptor beta chains from one specimen sequenced in a study of CD8 T cells in ankylosing spondylitis. Using its own MiXCR run on the 5' RACE reads, TCRdb lists one record per CDR3 protein. The repertoire holds about 140,000 distinct CDR3 sequences, with roughly 7.7% as singletons. The source material was synovial fluid, either unsorted or a sorted T cell fraction (not recorded which). The receptor source for this set is a male donor with ankylosing spondylitis.

This clonotype is classed as medium-sized. The chain uses TRBV29-1 and TRBJ2-7; D is possibly TRBD1 (6 bases). This CDR3 spans 12 amino acids. Germline V gene data show CDR1 as SQVTM and CDR2 as ANQGSEA. The germline V and J ends were trimmed by 6 bases and 3 bases, with 12 bases remaining between them. CDR3 in DNA: TGCAGCGTCCAACGGACAGACTACGAGCAGTACTTC. Protein sequence: CSVQRTDYEQYF.

This clonotype appeared many times. A junction boundary mismatches the germline segment, possibly from a read error. The chain couples TRBV10-3 to TRBJ2-1, with 10 bases that match TRBD2. The germline gives CDR1 ENHRY, CDR2 SYGVKD. CDR3 length equals 16 residues. The CDR3: CAVSSGSSGSRNEQFF. The DNA for the CDR3 is TGTGCCGTCAGTAGCGGTTCTAGCGGGAGCCGGAATGAGCAGTTCTTC.

In this sample, this clonotype turned up many times. The chain recombines TRBV14 with TRBJ2-3, with D hard to call. Germline CDR1 is SGHDN and CDR2 is FVKESK. The CDR3 loop spans 14 amino acids. The germline V and J ends were trimmed by 1 base and 2 bases, with 7 bases remaining between them. CDR3 nucleotide sequence: TGTGCCAGCAGCCAAGTTAGGGCCACAGATACGCAGTATTTT. It specifies CASSQVRATDTQYF.

This clonotype was detected many times. This chain uses TRBV10-3 with TRBJ2-2; D perhaps matches TRBD2 (5 bases). The germline V and J ends were trimmed by 8 bases and 5 bases, with 18 bases remaining between them. The CDR3 runs to 15 residues. The germline V gene has CDR1 ENHRY and CDR2 SYGVKD. CDR3 DNA sequence: TGTGCCATCCGTTCCTCCCACGAGGGAACCGGGGAGCTGTTTTTT. It specifies CAIRSSHEGTGELFF.

This chain uses TRBV2 with TRBJ2-2, with TRBD1 as a possible D gene (6 bases). CDR3 length: 16 residues. With 4 bases removed from V and 4 bases from J, the gap between germline ends came to 16 bases. Germline CDR1 SNHLY, CDR2 FYNNEI. CDR3 nucleotides: TGTGCCAGCAGTGGGGTCACAGGGCCTTCCACCGGGGAGCTGTTTTTT. It encodes CASSGVTGPSTGELFF.